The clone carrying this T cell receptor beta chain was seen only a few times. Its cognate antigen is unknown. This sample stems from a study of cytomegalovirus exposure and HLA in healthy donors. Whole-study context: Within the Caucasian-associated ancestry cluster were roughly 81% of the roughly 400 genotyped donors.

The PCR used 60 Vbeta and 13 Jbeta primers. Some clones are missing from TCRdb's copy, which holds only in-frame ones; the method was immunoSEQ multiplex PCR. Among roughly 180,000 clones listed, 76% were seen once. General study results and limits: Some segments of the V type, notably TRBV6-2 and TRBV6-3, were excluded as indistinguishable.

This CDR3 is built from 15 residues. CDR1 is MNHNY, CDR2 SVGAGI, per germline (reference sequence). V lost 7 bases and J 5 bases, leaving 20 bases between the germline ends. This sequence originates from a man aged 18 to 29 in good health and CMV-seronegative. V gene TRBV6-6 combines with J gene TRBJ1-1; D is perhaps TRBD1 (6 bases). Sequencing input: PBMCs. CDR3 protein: CASTDPPQGRTEAFF. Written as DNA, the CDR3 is TGTGCCAGCACCGATCCACCTCAGGGGCGAACTGAAGCTTTCTTT.